This paragraph reports one T cell receptor (beta chain). Antigen: not known. Trimming took 6 bases from V and 5 from J, leaving 20 bases between them. The CDR3 is made up of 16 amino acids. The germline CDR1 and CDR2 sequences are SGHVS and FNYEAQ. MiXCR was run by TCRdb on the 5' RACE reads, yielding one entry per CDR3 protein. Of approximately 570,000 distinct CDR3 sequences listed, 18% are singletons. The data were taken from a study of T-cell memory formation after mild COVID-19. The wider study: Largely, the TCR clusters proved donor specific. Overall study results and limits: Later expanders leaned CD4+, whereas day 15 to 85 contracting clones were balanced CD4/CD8.

This rearrangement joins TRBV7-6 to TRBJ1-5; D is undetermined. The TCR originated in an adult woman who had mild COVID-19 (a few samples of this study predate the infection). Cell type and time point are not known. The sample was PBMCs or a T cell subset sorted from them (not recorded which). The CDR3 nucleotides are TGTGCCAGCAGACAAACCCCTCCTGGGTTTCATCAGCCCCAGCATTTT. Protein: CASRQTPPGFHQPQHF.